This T cell receptor (beta chain) was documented in a study of shared clonotypes between healthy human individuals. About the study: A few men and two women, aged 18 to 49, were donors.

Genomic DNA per cell subset filled all wells of several immunoSEQ plates. Using immunoSEQ multiplex PCR, the repertoire was profiled, and TCRdb retains in-frame clones only, with some absent. The data contain more than 2 million clones, approximately 95% of them seen just once; the ten biggest clones take up roughly 0.13%. This clone was detected a few times. CDR1 SGHDN and CDR2 FVKESK come from the germline V gene. The CDR3 extends over 10 amino acids. V lost 7 bases, J lost 8 bases, and 8 bases lay in between. V and J are TRBV14 and TRBJ1-2; D remains unclear. The sample consisted of naive CD4+ T cells sorted from blood. Specified subset: CD45RA+ positively selected. The clonotype comes from a man between 18 and 35 years old in good health. The CDR3 coding sequence is TGTGCCAGCAACCGACCCGGCTACACCTTC. Translating gives CASNRPGYTF.